Below, 3 T cell receptor beta chains from the same sample are listed, as sequenced in a study of T cells in Graves' hyperthyroidism and ophthalmopathy. Amplification of TCR beta CDR3 regions used RNA as the template. First-round RT-PCR targeting the TCR CDR3 was performed with the HTBI primer set. Via MiXCR, TCRdb re-called the multiplex PCR reads, giving one row per CDR3 protein. The data contain around 520,000 distinct CDR3 sequences, around 22% of them singletons. The specimen was blood. These receptor sequences come from a woman aged 25 to 45 with Graves' ophthalmopathy.

In its sample, this clonotype was seen many times. This chain connects TRBV28 to TRBJ1-5; 9 nucleotides align to TRBD1. Per the germline V gene, CDR1 is MDHEN and CDR2 is SYDVKM. V shed 8 bases, J shed 0 bases, and the junction held 5 bases outside the gene matches. The CDR3 spans 15 residues. CDR3 DNA sequence: TGTGCCAGCTACAGGGGGCTGAGTAGCAATCAGCCCCAGCATTTT. Its protein product is CASYRGLSSNQPQHF.

This clonotype was observed at least ten times. The chain's CDR3 is CASSLWWTAITFSGANVLTF. DNA for the CDR3: TGTGCCAGCAGCTTATGGTGGACAGCCATAACATTTTCTGGGGCCAACGTCCTGACTTTC. The rearrangement uses TRBV7-2 and TRBJ2-6, with D maybe TRBD1 (6 bases). CDR1 and CDR2 (germline): SGHTA, FQGNSA. Trimming pared 2 bases from V and 1 base from J, leaving 21 bases between. This CDR3 has 20 residues.

The rearrangement joins TRBV27 to TRBJ1-1, with 7 bases fitting TRBD1. The germline CDR1 and CDR2 sequences are MNHEY and SMNVEV (reference sequence). The CDR3 totals 17 residues. After removal of 6 bases from V and 7 bases from J, the junction contained 20 bases not matched to a gene. The CDR3: CASRQHSGQIIGSEAFF. DNA of the CDR3: TGTGCCAGCAGACAACATTCGGGACAGATAATCGGGAGTGAAGCTTTCTTT.